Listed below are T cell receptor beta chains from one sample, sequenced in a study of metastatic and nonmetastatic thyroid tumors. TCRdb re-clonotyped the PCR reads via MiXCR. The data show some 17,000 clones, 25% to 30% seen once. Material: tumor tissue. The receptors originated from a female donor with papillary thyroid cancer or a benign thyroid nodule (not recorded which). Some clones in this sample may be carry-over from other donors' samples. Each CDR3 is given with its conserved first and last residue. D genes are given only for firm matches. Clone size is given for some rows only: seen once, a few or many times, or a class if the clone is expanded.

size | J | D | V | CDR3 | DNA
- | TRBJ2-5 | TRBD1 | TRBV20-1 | CSADGQGLLGVETQYF | TGCAGTGCCGATGGACAGGGCCTCTTGGGAGTGGAGACCCAGTACTTC
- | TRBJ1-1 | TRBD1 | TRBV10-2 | CASSGQGMNTEAFF | TGCGCCAGCTCTGGACAGGGGATGAACACTGAAGCTTTCTTT
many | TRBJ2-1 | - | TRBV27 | CASSFNSYNEQFF | TGTGCCAGCAGTTTTAACTCCTACAATGAGCAGTTCTTC
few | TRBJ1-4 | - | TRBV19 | CASSIRQGNEKLFF | TGTGCCAGTAGTATCCGGCAGGGGAATGAAAAACTGTTTTTT
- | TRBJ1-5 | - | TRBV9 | CASSLEGNRNQPQHF | TGTGCCAGCAGCCTCGAGGGGAACCGCAATCAGCCCCAGCATTTT
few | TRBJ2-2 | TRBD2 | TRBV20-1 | CSANGLAGEVDTGELFF | TGCAGTGCCAATGGACTAGCGGGAGAGGTGGACACCGGGGAGCTGTTTTTT
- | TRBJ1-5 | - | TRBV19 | CASSDSYSNQPQHF | TGTGCCAGTAGTGACAGTTATAGCAATCAGCCCCAGCATTTT
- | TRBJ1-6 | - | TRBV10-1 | CASSVSYNSPLHF | TGCGCCAGCAGTGTTTCCTATAATTCACCCCTCCACTTT
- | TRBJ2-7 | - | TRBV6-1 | CASSEAPGFEQYF | TGTGCCAGCAGTGAAGCGCCGGGGTTCGAGCAGTACTTC
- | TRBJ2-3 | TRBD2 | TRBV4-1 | CASSQDGGRSSTDTQYF | TGCGCCAGCAGCCAAGATGGCGGGAGGAGTAGCACAGATACGCAGTATTTT
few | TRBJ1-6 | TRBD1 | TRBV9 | CASSEGSGGAGPPLHF | TGTGCCAGCAGCGAGGGTTCAGGGGGCGCGGGTCCACCCCTCCACTTT
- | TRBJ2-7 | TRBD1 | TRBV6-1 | CASSRTGVASEQYF | TGTGCCAGCAGTCGAACAGGGGTGGCAAGCGAGCAGTACTTC
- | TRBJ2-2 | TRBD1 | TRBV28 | CASSYHTFRDRGDTGELFF | TGTGCCAGCAGCTATCACACCTTCCGGGACAGGGGGGACACCGGGGAGCTGTTTTTT
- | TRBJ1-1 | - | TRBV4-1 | CASSSATEAFF | TGCGCCAGCAGCTCCGCGACAGAAGCTTTCTTT